This is a list of T cell receptor beta chains from one sample in a study of Ad26.COV2.S vaccination and SARS-CoV-2 variants. Clones were sequenced by immunoSEQ multiplex PCR, and TCRdb holds only the in-frame ones, with some missing. Altogether fewer than 500,000 clones are present, roughly 90% being singletons, with the ten largest covering 9% to 15%. The input for sequencing was peripheral blood, taken in a trial of Ad26.COV2.S vaccine versus placebo. These receptors all stem from a person aged 18 to 65 who received the Ad26.COV2.S COVID-19 vaccine or a placebo. The CDR3 runs from the conserved cysteine through the conserved F or W. The order of the fields is V gene, D gene, clone size, J gene, CDR3 protein, CDR3 DNA. The D gene is left open where the match is weak. Clone sizes are given selectively: once, few, many, or a class where the clone is expanded.

v_gene: TRBV21-1
d_gene: NA
abundance: NA
j_gene: TRBJ2-7
CDR3aa: CASSKAAGLAAAYEQYF
CDR3nt: TGTGCCAGCAGCAAAGCCGCGGGACTAGCGGCGGCCTACGAGCAGTACTTC

v_gene: TRBV6-2/TRBV6-3
d_gene: TRBD2
abundance: NA
j_gene: TRBJ2-1
CDR3aa: CASSPTSGYNEQFF
CDR3nt: TGTGCCAGCAGCCCTACTAGCGGTTACAATGAGCAGTTCTTC

v_gene: TRBV3-1/TRBV3-2
d_gene: NA
abundance: NA
j_gene: TRBJ1-3
CDR3aa: CASALQVSGNTIYF
CDR3nt: TGTGCCAGCGCACTACAGGTCTCTGGAAACACCATATATTTT

v_gene: TRBV27
d_gene: NA
abundance: NA
j_gene: TRBJ2-7
CDR3aa: CASGDDTSSYEQYF
CDR3nt: TGTGCCAGCGGCGACGACACCAGCTCCTACGAGCAGTACTTC

v_gene: TRBV7-2
d_gene: NA
abundance: NA
j_gene: TRBJ2-5
CDR3aa: CASSSRRSQETQYF
CDR3nt: TGTGCCAGCAGCTCCCGACGGAGCCAAGAGACCCAGTACTTC

v_gene: TRBV9
d_gene: TRBD2
abundance: NA
j_gene: TRBJ2-1
CDR3aa: CASSALTSGRADEQFF
CDR3nt: TGTGCCAGCAGCGCCTTGACTAGCGGGAGGGCCGATGAGCAGTTCTTC

v_gene: TRBV27
d_gene: NA
abundance: NA
j_gene: TRBJ2-1
CDR3aa: CASSFVAVDNEQFF
CDR3nt: TGTGCCAGCAGTTTTGTAGCGGTCGACAATGAGCAGTTCTTC

v_gene: TRBV6-2/TRBV6-3
d_gene: NA
abundance: NA
j_gene: TRBJ2-3
CDR3aa: CASSYPDTQYF
CDR3nt: TGTGCCAGCAGTTACCCGGATACGCAGTATTTT

v_gene: TRBV5-4
d_gene: NA
abundance: NA
j_gene: TRBJ2-5
CDR3aa: CASSLGPGVETQYF
CDR3nt: TGTGCCAGCAGCTTGGGTCCAGGGGTAGAGACCCAGTACTTC

v_gene: TRBV2
d_gene: NA
abundance: NA
j_gene: TRBJ2-5
CDR3aa: CASSEYQETQYF
CDR3nt: TGTGCCAGCAGTGAGTACCAAGAGACCCAGTACTTC

v_gene: TRBV20-1
d_gene: NA
abundance: NA
j_gene: TRBJ2-7
CDR3aa: CSASHRGRASYEQYF
CDR3nt: TGCAGTGCGAGTCACCGCGGCAGGGCCTCCTACGAGCAGTACTTC

v_gene: TRBV28
d_gene: TRBD1
abundance: NA
j_gene: TRBJ1-3
CDR3aa: CASGTGVDWYGNTIYF
CDR3nt: TGTGCCAGCGGGACAGGGGTTGACTGGTACGGAAACACCATATATTTT

v_gene: TRBV5-6
d_gene: NA
abundance: NA
j_gene: TRBJ2-5
CDR3aa: CASSGALQETQYF
CDR3nt: TGTGCCAGCAGCGGAGCCCTCCAAGAGACCCAGTACTTC

v_gene: TRBV3-1/TRBV3-2
d_gene: TRBD2
abundance: NA
j_gene: TRBJ2-1
CDR3aa: CASSLGTSGRRFF
CDR3nt: TGTGCCAGCAGCCTAGGGACTAGCGGGAGGCGGTTCTTC

v_gene: TRBV11-2
d_gene: NA
abundance: NA
j_gene: TRBJ2-7
CDR3aa: CASSPPLGASYEQYF
CDR3nt: TGTGCCAGCAGCCCCCCGTTAGGGGCCTCCTACGAGCAGTACTTC

v_gene: TRBV14
d_gene: NA
abundance: NA
j_gene: TRBJ2-1
CDR3aa: CASREHPQGEQFF
CDR3nt: TGTGCCAGCCGAGAGCACCCCCAGGGTGAGCAGTTCTTC

v_gene: TRBV9
d_gene: NA
abundance: NA
j_gene: TRBJ2-7
CDR3aa: CASSKQGDSYEQYF
CDR3nt: TGTGCCAGCAGCAAACAGGGAGACTCCTACGAGCAGTACTTC

v_gene: TRBV9
d_gene: NA
abundance: NA
j_gene: TRBJ1-1
CDR3aa: CASSALGGNTEAFF
CDR3nt: TGTGCCAGCAGCGCCCTGGGGGGAAACACTGAAGCTTTCTTT

v_gene: TRBV6-5
d_gene: NA
abundance: NA
j_gene: TRBJ2-2
CDR3aa: CASTRASENTGELFF
CDR3nt: TGTGCCAGCACCAGAGCTAGCGAGAACACCGGGGAGCTGTTTTTT

v_gene: TRBV27
d_gene: NA
abundance: NA
j_gene: TRBJ2-2
CDR3aa: CASSLSGAAGELFF
CDR3nt: TGTGCCAGCAGTTTGTCAGGGGCCGCCGGGGAGCTGTTTTTT

v_gene: TRBV7-9
d_gene: TRBD1
abundance: NA
j_gene: TRBJ2-5
CDR3aa: CASSLGDRSFVETQYF
CDR3nt: TGTGCCAGCAGCTTAGGGGACAGGAGCTTTGTAGAGACCCAGTACTTC

v_gene: TRBV6-5
d_gene: NA
abundance: NA
j_gene: TRBJ1-1
CDR3aa: CASSYSTGTEAFF
CDR3nt: TGTGCCAGCAGTTACTCGACGGGGACTGAAGCTTTCTTT

v_gene: TRBV10-3
d_gene: TRBD1
abundance: NA
j_gene: TRBJ2-3
CDR3aa: CAIRAGGRTDTQYF
CDR3nt: TGTGCCATCAGGGCAGGGGGCCGTACAGATACGCAGTATTTT

v_gene: TRBV12-3/TRBV12-4
d_gene: TRBD1
abundance: NA
j_gene: TRBJ2-7
CDR3aa: CASSLGQTYEQYF
CDR3nt: TGTGCCAGCAGCCTGGGACAGACCTACGAGCAGTACTTC

v_gene: TRBV11-2
d_gene: TRBD2
abundance: NA
j_gene: TRBJ2-3
CDR3aa: CASSLRPGLAYTDTQYF
CDR3nt: TGTGCCAGCAGCCTGCGCCCAGGACTAGCTTACACAGATACGCAGTATTTT

v_gene: TRBV7-9
d_gene: NA
abundance: NA
j_gene: TRBJ2-3
CDR3aa: CASSLEGGGPGDTQYF
CDR3nt: TGTGCCAGCAGCTTAGAAGGGGGAGGGCCAGGAGATACGCAGTATTTT

v_gene: TRBV5-5
d_gene: NA
abundance: NA
j_gene: TRBJ2-2
CDR3aa: CASSPGGGRTGELFF
CDR3nt: TGTGCCAGCAGCCCAGGGGGGGGCCGGACCGGGGAGCTGTTTTTT

v_gene: TRBV30
d_gene: TRBD1
abundance: NA
j_gene: TRBJ1-6
CDR3aa: CAWNPGTANSPLHF
CDR3nt: TGTGCCTGGAACCCCGGGACAGCTAATTCACCCCTCCACTTT

v_gene: TRBV27
d_gene: NA
abundance: NA
j_gene: TRBJ2-1
CDR3aa: CASRPAQGSGDNEQFF
CDR3nt: TGTGCCAGCAGACCGGCCCAGGGGAGCGGGGACAATGAGCAGTTCTTC

v_gene: TRBV7-2
d_gene: TRBD1
abundance: few
j_gene: TRBJ1-4
CDR3aa: CASSFQGATNEKLFF
CDR3nt: TGTGCCAGCAGCTTTCAGGGGGCAACTAATGAAAAACTGTTTTTT

v_gene: TRBV6-5
d_gene: NA
abundance: NA
j_gene: TRBJ2-3
CDR3aa: CASSYSVGRADTQYF
CDR3nt: TGTGCCAGCAGTTACTCCGTCGGGCGGGCAGATACGCAGTATTTT

v_gene: TRBV6-2/TRBV6-3
d_gene: NA
abundance: NA
j_gene: TRBJ2-1
CDR3aa: CASSYGTGGVNEQFF
CDR3nt: TGTGCCAGCAGTTACGGTACAGGGGGGGTGAATGAGCAGTTCTTC

v_gene: TRBV4-3
d_gene: NA
abundance: NA
j_gene: TRBJ1-1
CDR3aa: CASSQHRNTEAFF
CDR3nt: TGCGCCAGCAGCCAACACAGGAACACTGAAGCTTTCTTT

v_gene: TRBV5-4
d_gene: NA
abundance: NA
j_gene: TRBJ2-7
CDR3aa: CASSSDSFYEQYF
CDR3nt: TGTGCCAGCAGCTCAGACAGTTTTTACGAGCAGTACTTC

v_gene: TRBV28
d_gene: TRBD1
abundance: NA
j_gene: TRBJ2-2
CDR3aa: CASIDRGHTGELFF
CDR3nt: TGTGCCAGCATAGACAGGGGTCACACCGGGGAGCTGTTTTTT

v_gene: TRBV11-2
d_gene: NA
abundance: once
j_gene: TRBJ1-1
CDR3aa: CASSLDPQQKNTEAFF
CDR3nt: TGTGCCAGCAGCTTAGATCCCCAACAGAAAAACACTGAAGCTTTCTTT